The 30 T cell receptor beta chains below all came from one sample that was sequenced in a study of T cells after yellow fever vaccination. TCRdb re-derived calls from the 5' RACE reads in MiXCR, one entry per CDR3 protein. The sample records hundreds of thousands of distinct CDR3 sequences, about 4% being singletons. The sample consisted of PBMCs, taken 5 days after the yellow fever booster vaccination. Receptor source: a man younger than 30 who received the YFV17D yellow fever vaccine.

This clonotype has at least ten counts. The chain recombines TRBV5-1 with TRBJ2-5, with 8 bases fitting TRBD2. Germline V gene sequence: CDR1 SGHRS, CDR2 YFSETQ. The CDR3 consists of 13 residues. V was clipped by 6 bases and J by 5 bases; unmatched bases: 6. CDR3 region: CASIPSGSETQYF. The DNA of the CDR3 is TGCGCCAGCATTCCTAGCGGGTCGGAGACCCAGTACTTC.

This clonotype was seen a handful of times. This chain connects TRBV29-1 to TRBJ1-5; possibly TRBD1 for D (5 bases). Trimming cost V 2 bases and J 7 bases, with 12 bases left between them. The germline CDR1 and CDR2 sequences are SQVTM and ANQGSEA. The CDR3 length is 13 residues. The CDR3 DNA is TGCAGCGTTGAAATTTCATGGGGGCAGCCCCAGCATTTT. Translating gives CSVEISWGQPQHF.

This clonotype appeared a few times. The chain employs TRBV18 and TRBJ2-7; D call uncertain. This CDR3 spans 14 amino acids. Germline CDR1 reads KGHSH; CDR2 reads LQKENI. V lost 6 bases, J lost 0 bases, and 12 bases lay in between. In DNA form, the CDR3 reads TGTGCCAGCTCCCCCTTCGAGAGCTCCTACGAGCAGTACGTC. Protein sequence: CASSPFESSYEQYV.

The table lists this clonotype with many counts. This CDR3 is CASSLPPLGGSPLHF. Here the CDR3 DNA reads TGTGCCAGCAGCTTGCCCCCCCTGGGCGGTTCACCCCTCCACTTT. The V call is TRBV5-8, the J call TRBJ1-6; D not resolved. Per germline, CDR1 SGHTS and CDR2 YDEGEE. This CDR3 spans 15 amino acids. V lost 1 base and J 9 bases, leaving 14 bases between the germline ends.

This clonotype turned up a few times. This chain connects TRBV6-6 to TRBJ2-3; TRBD1 is a possible D gene (5 bases). Germline V gene data show CDR1 as MNHNY and CDR2 as SVGAGI (reference sequence). The V end lost 4 bases, the J end lost 0 bases, and 11 bases lay between the germline ends. This CDR3 spans 15 amino acids. CDR3 amino acids: CASSFPRASTDTQYF. The CDR3, as DNA: TGTGCCAGCAGTTTTCCCAGGGCAAGCACAGATACGCAGTATTTT.

This clonotype was found a few times. The chain recombines TRBV12-3 or TRBV12-4 with TRBJ1-6; maybe TRBD1 (5 bases). This CDR3 contains 14 residues. V lost 3 bases and J lost 4, with 7 bases in between. The DNA of the CDR3 is TGTGCCAGCAGTTTTGCAGGGTATAATTCACCCCTCCACTTT. It yields the protein CASSFAGYNSPLHF.

Ten or more counts support this clonotype. CDR3 in DNA: TGTGCCAGCAGCTTGGATCCGACAGTGAACACTGAAGCTTTCTTT. As protein: CASSLDPTVNTEAFF. The chain combines TRBV7-9 with TRBJ1-1; D may be TRBD1 (5 bases). Germline loops: CDR1 SEHNR, CDR2 FQNEAQ (reference sequence). The V and J ends lost 3 bases and 0 bases respectively, with 11 bases between them. The CDR3 covers 15 residues. The variable domain in full, with the rest retrieved from reference TRBV7-9 and TRBJ1-1, is DTGVSQNPRHKITKRGQNVTFRCDPISEHNRLYWYRQTLGQGPEFLTYFQNEAQLEKSRLLSDRFSAERPKGSFSTLEIQRTEQGDSAMYLCASSLDPTVNTEAFFGQGTRLTVV.

This clonotype was seen more than once but under ten times. J is TRBJ1-6 and V is TRBV5-1, with 7 bases that match TRBD1. The length of the CDR3 is 15 residues. Germline V gives CDR1 SGHRS, CDR2 YFSETQ. Trimming removed 4 bases from V and 7 bases from J; junction bases left unmatched: 8. The CDR3 bases are TGCGCCAGCAGCCCCGAGGGGGCGTTAAATTCACCCCTCCACTTT. It is translated as CASSPEGALNSPLHF.

A few counts support this clonotype. The rearrangement links TRBV7-2 to TRBJ2-3; D is undetermined. This CDR3 comprises 12 residues. V lost 5 bases to trimming and J lost 5 bases, with 8 bases between them. The germline V gene encodes CDR1 SGHTA and CDR2 FQGNSA. The CDR3 nucleotides read TGTGCCAGCAGCCAGACGGGAGATACGCAGTATTTT. This sequence encodes CASSQTGDTQYF.

The chain uses TRBV28 and TRBJ1-2, with D hard to call. The CDR3 has 12 residues. CDR1 is MDHEN and CDR2 is SYDVKM in the germline V gene. V lost 5 bases and J lost 4, with 8 bases in between. CDR3: CASSQQIYGYTF. CDR3 nucleotide sequence: TGTGCCAGCAGTCAACAGATCTATGGCTACACCTTC.

This clonotype came up a few times. The rearrangement joins TRBV28 to TRBJ1-1; D not resolved. The germline V gene encodes CDR1 MDHEN and CDR2 SYDVKM. The V and J ends lost 5 bases and 2 bases respectively, with 15 bases between them. The CDR3 is made up of 15 amino acids. The chain's CDR3 is CASSRGASPNTEAFF. The CDR3 DNA is TGTGCCAGCAGTCGCGGCGCGTCTCCCAACACTGAAGCTTTCTTT.

This clonotype has a handful of counts. CDR3 nucleotides: TGTGCCAGCAGGATAAACCGGGACAGGGGTCCAGATACGCAGTATTTT. Protein sequence: CASRINRDRGPDTQYF. The chain has TRBV6-2 or TRBV6-3 and TRBJ2-3; 10 positions agree with TRBD1. The J segment lost 4 bases and the V segment lost 6 bases, leaving 10 bases of the junction unmatched. Germline CDR1 is MNHEY and CDR2 is SVGEGT. The CDR3 is made up of 16 amino acids.

This clonotype was observed a few times. V and J are TRBV21-1 and TRBJ2-7; the D call of TRBD1 is as the table states it, not checked on the DNA. TRBV21-1 is shown as a pseudogene. The CDR3 loop spans 14 amino acids. CDR3: CASSIRTGGNEQYV. CDR3 DNA sequence: TGTGCCAGCAGCATACGGACAGGGGGCAACGAGCAGTACGTC.

There are many counts of this clonotype. This chain joins TRBV4-2 and TRBJ2-3; D is undetermined. The V and J ends lost 2 bases and 3 bases respectively, with 6 bases between them. The CDR3 is 13 residues long. Germline V CDR1 and CDR2: LGHNA, YNFKEQ. As DNA, the CDR3 is TGTGCCAGCAGCCAATCTGCTACAGATACGCAGTATTTT. It encodes CASSQSATDTQYF.

This clonotype showed up many times. CDR3: CASSQDRDLRATEAFF. The CDR3 DNA reads as TGCGCCAGCAGCCAAGATCGGGACCTTAGGGCCACTGAAGCTTTCTTT. V usage is TRBV4-3 and J usage is TRBJ1-1; D might be TRBD1 (5 bases). V was trimmed by 0 bases and J by 4 bases, leaving 15 bases between them. The CDR3 contains 16 residues. Per the germline V gene, CDR1 is LGHNA and CDR2 is YSLEER.

The genes are TRBV19 and TRBJ2-2; D could derive from TRBD1 or TRBD2 (5 bases each). V lost 4 bases and J lost 0, with 12 bases in between. Germline-derived CDR1 and CDR2 are LNHDA and SQIVND (reference sequence). This CDR3 has 16 amino acids. Here the CDR3 DNA reads TGTGCCAGTAGTAGTCCGGGACGCACGAACACCGGGGAGCTGTTTTTT. Translation gives CASSSPGRTNTGELFF.

The chain combines TRBV7-8 with TRBJ1-1, with TRBD1 matching 7 bases. The CDR3 length is 15 residues. Germline values: CDR1 SGHVS, CDR2 FQNEAQ. V shed 7 bases, J shed 6 bases, and the junction held 14 bases outside the gene matches. This CDR3 is CASTPMMTGSSEAFF. The CDR3 DNA reads as TGTGCCAGCACCCCGATGATGACAGGGTCGTCTGAAGCTTTCTTT.

This clonotype was seen more than once but under ten times. V gene TRBV2 combines with J gene TRBJ2-5, with 7 bases fitting TRBD1. The CDR3 covers 13 residues. V was clipped by 7 bases and J by 5 bases; unmatched bases: 7. The germline CDR1 and CDR2 sequences are SNHLY and FYNNEI. CDR3 residues: CASKRGQLETQYF. The CDR3 DNA follows: TGTGCCAGCAAGAGGGGGCAATTGGAGACCCAGTACTTC.

The gene calls are TRBV27 and TRBJ2-6, with D unclear. The germline V and J ends were trimmed by 10 bases and 0 bases, with 13 bases remaining between them. Germline CDR1 and CDR2: MNHEY and SMNVEV (reference sequence). The length of the CDR3 is 15 residues. For the CDR3, the DNA is TGTGCCACCACTAACCGACCCTCTGGGGCCAACGTCCTGACTTTC. It yields the protein CATTNRPSGANVLTF.

This clonotype was counted between two and nine times. The chain employs TRBV24-1 and TRBJ2-3, with D possibly TRBD1 on 5 matching bases. CDR3 size: 17 residues. The V and J ends lost 5 bases and 8 bases respectively, with 25 bases between them. The germline V gene encodes CDR1 KGHDR and CDR2 SFDVKD. The CDR3 region has the DNA TGTGCCACCAGTGTCCATAGGGGAAAGTTGGAACACGGTACGCAGTATTTT. Its protein is CATSVHRGKLEHGTQYF.

This clonotype was recorded many times. CDR3 nucleotide sequence: TGTGCCAGCAGCCGGGACAGGGTAACAGATACGCAGTATTTT. Protein: CASSRDRVTDTQYF. The chain is built from TRBV9 and TRBJ2-3; the match to TRBD1 covers 9 bases. This CDR3 region has 14 residues. Germline values: CDR1 SGDLS, CDR2 YYNGEE. J gave up 3 bases and V 4 bases, and 3 bases lay outside the gene matches.

In this sample, this clonotype turned up a few times. The genes are TRBV2 and TRBJ1-3; D remains unclear. CDR1 is SNHLY, CDR2 FYNNEI, per germline. The CDR3 length is 13 residues. V lost 8 bases, J lost 0 bases, and 8 bases lay in between. CDR3 nucleotide sequence: TGTGCCAGCTCGACCTTCTCTGGAAACACCATATATTTT. Translated: CASSTFSGNTIYF.

The chain joins TRBV5-1 to TRBJ2-5, with 7 positions matching TRBD2. Germline values: CDR1 SGHRS, CDR2 YFSETQ. The CDR3 covers 15 residues. V shed 0 bases, J shed 5 bases, and the junction held 7 bases outside the gene matches. Here the CDR3 DNA reads TGCGCCAGCAGCTTGGAACGGGGGGACCGGGAGACCCAGTACTTC. It codes for CASSLERGDRETQYF.

V usage is TRBV20-1 and J usage is TRBJ2-2; TRBD2 might be the D (6 bases). V lost 6 bases to trimming and J lost 3 bases, with 20 bases between them. This CDR3 region has 16 residues. CDR1 DFQATT and CDR2 SNEGSKA come from the germline V gene (reference sequence). In DNA, the CDR3 is TGCAGTGCGGCCCCACGAGCGGGCTCGTACACCGGGGAGCTGTTTTTT. It codes for CSAAPRAGSYTGELFF.

This sequence joins TRBV15 and TRBJ1-5; D not certain. V dropped 3 bases and J dropped 2 bases, with 8 bases sitting between them. In germline, CDR1 is LNHNV, CDR2 YYDKDF (reference sequence). The CDR3 covers 14 residues. The CDR3 region is CATSSGFGNQPQHF. The CDR3 bases are TGTGCCACCAGCAGCGGGTTTGGCAATCAGCCCCAGCATTTT.

This chain uses TRBV7-2 with TRBJ2-6; D might be TRBD2 (5 bases). The CDR3 runs to 15 residues. Trimming took 3 bases from V and 10 from J, leaving 16 bases between them. Germline V CDR1 and CDR2: SGHTA, FQGNSA. The CDR3 region is CASSFLGSRGNVLTF. CDR3 DNA sequence: TGTGCCAGCAGCTTCCTAGGGAGTCGGGGAAACGTCCTGACTTTC.

This clonotype turned up a few times. This rearrangement joins TRBV5-1 to TRBJ2-3, with 9 bases fitting TRBD2. V lost 0 bases, J lost 3 bases, and 8 bases stayed unmatched. The CDR3 is 17 amino acids. The germline V gene encodes CDR1 SGHRS and CDR2 YFSETQ. The DNA of the CDR3 is TGCGCCAGCAGCTTGGGGCCTCGTAGCGGGGGAACAGATACGCAGTATTTT. This codes for CASSLGPRSGGTDTQYF.

At least ten counts were recorded for this clonotype. The rearrangement links TRBV4-2 to TRBJ1-6, with TRBD1 matching over 8 bases. V was clipped by 6 bases and J by 6 bases; unmatched bases: 13. This CDR3 region has 17 residues. Germline V gene data show CDR1 as LGHNA and CDR2 as YNFKEQ. In nucleotides, the CDR3 is TGTGCCAGCAGACAGCGCCTCAAAGGACAGGGTAATTCACCCCTCCACTTT. As protein: CASRQRLKGQGNSPLHF.

The chain joins TRBV7-2 to TRBJ2-1; 12 bases agree with TRBD2. CDR1 and CDR2 (germline): SGHTA, FQGNSA. The CDR3 consists of 16 residues. With 2 bases clipped from V and 13 bases from J, the junction kept 12 bases outside the gene matches. The CDR3 loop is CASSLLSASGGAYQFF. CDR3 nucleotide sequence: TGTGCCAGCAGCTTACTTTCGGCTAGCGGGGGGGCCTATCAGTTCTTC.

This clonotype was detected ten times or more. This chain joins TRBV14 and TRBJ2-1; TRBD1 agrees at 7 bases. V was pared by 8 bases and J by 9 bases, with 13 bases of the junction left unmatched. The CDR3 sequence is 14 residues long. Germline-derived CDR1 and CDR2 are SGHDN and FVKESK. CDR3 region: CASRNRGATPEQFF. DNA of the CDR3: TGTGCCAGCCGTAACAGGGGCGCCACCCCTGAGCAGTTCTTC.